This TCR beta chain was captured by sequencing in a study of blood T cell repertoires in COVID-19. The wider study: Both acute and convalescent COVID-19 samples were obtained from the United States, Italy and Spain. T cells, B-cell-depleted T cells, or PBMCs provided the cDNA or gDNA that served as material.

Original methodology: Estimated nucleated cell counts came from reference gene primer amplification. Sequencing used immunoSEQ multiplex PCR; TCRdb keeps in-frame clones, though not all of them. V, J and clone size are those of that table, while D and trimming were read from the DNA. This sample has about 110,000 clones, with approximately 80% found just once. Trimming removed 5 bases at V and 4 bases at J, with 13 bases between. The CDR3 totals 14 residues. CDR1 and CDR2 (germline): SEHNR, FQNEAQ (reference sequence). This clone was seen a handful of times. The clonotype was recovered from a woman of 80 years or more with acute or convalescent COVID-19. The chain combines TRBV7-9 with TRBJ2-3; tentatively, D is TRBD2 (5 bases). The sequencing sample was made of peripheral blood. The CDR3 DNA sequence: TGTGCCAGCAGCCCTGAGGACTTTTCAGATACGCAGTATTTT. It encodes CASSPEDFSDTQYF.